The TCR beta chain under discussion was sequenced for a study of T cell changes during pregnancy in multiple sclerosis (dated by TCRdb to between 2018 and 2020). Background for the entire study: The study looked at changes in the T cell repertoire across pregnancy in women with multiple sclerosis.

As to this clone: It lacks a known antigen. Base quality data are lacking; no much larger clone is found one base away.

The germline V gene (reference sequence) supplies CDR1 LNHNV and CDR2 YYDKDF. The junction shows trimming of 2 bases on V and 5 bases on J, and the gene matches do not reach 10 bases of it. The CDR3 measures 17 amino acids from cysteine to phenylalanine. Only the CDR3 DNA is retained, 51 bases long and in frame from the first base. The library was produced with the immunoSEQ multiplex PCR assay. Held by TCRdb, this immuneACCESS table contains in-frame sequences only and omits some clones. Under half of the omission traces to an unresolved V gene where checked; the cause of the rest is unknown. The sample yields 30,000 to 45,000 clones; about 88% were counted once. Of the sample, 0.9% to 1.5% falls within the top ten clones.

The sequence derives from a female donor with multiple sclerosis, enrolled in a pregnancy study. Material: CD4+ T cells from peripheral blood mononuclear cells, obtained before pregnancy. The chain links TRBV15 with TRBJ2-1; 9 bases in between match TRBD1. Here is the DNA: TGTGCCACCAGCAGAAACGTAGCCGGGACAGGGAACAATGAGCAGTTCTTC. It specifies CATSRNVAGTGNNEQFF.